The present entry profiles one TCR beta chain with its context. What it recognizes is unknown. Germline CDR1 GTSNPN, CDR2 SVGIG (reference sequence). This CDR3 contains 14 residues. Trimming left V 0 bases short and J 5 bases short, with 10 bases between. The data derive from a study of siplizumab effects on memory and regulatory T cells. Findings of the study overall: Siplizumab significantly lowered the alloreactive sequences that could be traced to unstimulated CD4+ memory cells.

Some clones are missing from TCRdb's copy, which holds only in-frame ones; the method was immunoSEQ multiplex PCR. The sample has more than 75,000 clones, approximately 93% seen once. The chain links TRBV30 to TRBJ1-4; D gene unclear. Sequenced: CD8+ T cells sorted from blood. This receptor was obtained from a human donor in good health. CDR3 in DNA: TGTGCCTGGAGTGTTGGGGTTGGAAATGAAAAACTGTTTTTT. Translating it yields CAWSVGVGNEKLFF.